This TCR beta chain was retrieved from a study of T cells in women clearing cervical HPV infection. Germline V gene lookup returns CDR1 DFQATT and CDR2 SNEGSKA (reference sequence). After removal of 3 bases from V and 4 bases from J, the junction contained 3 bases not matched to a gene. The CDR3 sequence is 13 residues long. Regarding this clone: The CDR3 end is not reached by the read, which stops 3 residues before it; the germline J gene fills it in.

Here immunoSEQ multiplex PCR was the method, and the copy in TCRdb shows in-frame clones only, minus some. This table lists about 30,000 clones. This chain links TRBV20-1 with TRBJ2-1, with 7 bases matching TRBD2. The receptor was isolated from a woman aged 18 to 69 with a cervical HPV16 infection that either progressed to CIN3+ or cleared (not recorded which). The sequenced material came from blood buffy coat. CDR3 in amino acids: CSASGGGYNEQFF. The sequenced part of the CDR3 DNA is TGCAGTGCTAGCGGCGGGGGATACAATGAG.